These 12 T cell receptor beta chains share one sample of origin, sequenced in a study of blood T cell repertoires in COVID-19. Sequencing used immunoSEQ multiplex PCR; TCRdb keeps in-frame clones, though not all of them. In the table there are roughly 100,000 clones, 71% of which are singletons. Sequences were obtained from peripheral blood. The source is a human donor with acute or convalescent COVID-19. The donor label of this sample is uncertain.

This chain joins TRBV10-2 and TRBJ2-7; D unresolved. The CDR3 totals 13 residues. CDR1 is WSHSY, CDR2 SAAADI, per germline. The V gene lost 8 bases and the J gene lost 0 bases, with 11 bases spanning the gap. The CDR3 sequence: CASSKPGSYEQYV. The CDR3 bases are TGCGCCAGCTCAAAGCCTGGCTCCTACGAGCAGTACGTC.

The chain joins TRBV7-9 to TRBJ1-4; D gene unclear. This CDR3 comprises 15 residues. Trimming pared 1 base from V and 2 bases from J, leaving 8 bases between. Looked up from germline, CDR1 is SEHNR and CDR2 is FQNEAQ (reference sequence). The CDR3 reads CASSLVFSTNEKLFF. The CDR3 DNA reads TGTGCCAGCAGCTTAGTTTTTAGCACTAATGAAAAACTGTTTTTT. The full variable domain, with the rest looked up from reference TRBV7-9 and TRBJ1-4, is DTGVSQNPRHKITKRGQNVTFRCDPISEHNRLYWYRQTLGQGPEFLTYFQNEAQLEKSRLLSDRFSAERPKGSFSTLEIQRTEQGDSAMYLCASSLVFSTNEKLFFGSGTQLSVL.

The chain has TRBV4-1 and TRBJ1-1; TRBD1 matches at 8 bases. CDR1 and CDR2 from the germline V gene are MGHRA and YSYEKL. After removal of 1 base from V and 4 bases from J, the junction contained 8 bases not matched to a gene. The CDR3 sequence is 16 residues long. CDR3: CASSQALIRGPTEAFF. The CDR3 nucleotides are TGCGCCAGCAGCCAAGCCCTAATCAGGGGGCCCACTGAAGCTTTCTTT.

The rearrangement joins TRBV5-1 to TRBJ1-6; possible D gene TRBD1, 5 bases. This CDR3 spans 16 amino acids. V dropped 4 bases and J dropped 7 bases, with 18 bases sitting between them. The germline gives CDR1 SGHRS, CDR2 YFSETQ. The CDR3: CASSRGVGEGNSPLHF. CDR3 bases: TGCGCCAGCAGCCGAGGAGTAGGGGAGGGGAATTCACCCCTCCACTTT.

The chain combines TRBV28 with TRBJ1-6; D is unresolved. Germline V lookup: CDR1 MDHEN, CDR2 SYDVKM. This CDR3 contains 13 residues. Trimming removed 6 bases from V and 6 bases from J, with 9 bases in between. The CDR3 coding sequence is TGTGCCAGCAGCCTCACGGGTAATTCACCCCTCCACTTT. It is translated as CASSLTGNSPLHF.

The rearrangement uses TRBV7-9 and TRBJ1-3; no firm D call. Germline V lookup: CDR1 SEHNR, CDR2 FQNEAQ (reference sequence). Trimming removed 0 bases from V and 4 bases from J, with 16 bases in between. This CDR3 is built from 17 residues. The CDR3 spells CASSLALVWAWGNTIYF. The CDR3 DNA reads TGTGCCAGCAGCTTAGCGCTTGTATGGGCGTGGGGAAACACCATATATTTT.

This chain connects TRBV7-2 to TRBJ2-1; no definite D call. Germline CDR1 and CDR2: SGHTA and FQGNSA. The V gene lost 6 bases and the J gene lost 0 bases, with 6 bases spanning the gap. This CDR3 is built from 13 residues. The CDR3 bases are TGTGCCAGCAGGCGATACTCCTACAATGAGCAGTTCTTC. Translating it yields CASRRYSYNEQFF.

The V gene is TRBV27, the J gene TRBJ2-1; 10 positions agree with TRBD1. The CDR3 has 17 amino acids. The junction had 14 bases not matched to a gene; V was cut back by 5 bases and J by 7 bases. In germline, CDR1 is MNHEY, CDR2 SMNVEV (reference sequence). CDR3 amino acids: CASSPRATGGEGNEQFF. The CDR3 bases are TGTGCCAGCAGTCCAAGAGCGACAGGGGGCGAGGGAAATGAGCAGTTCTTC.

V gene TRBV7-9 combines with J gene TRBJ1-1; 7 bases agree with TRBD1. The ends lost 6 bases at V and 5 bases at J; junction bases unmatched: 6. Looked up from germline, CDR1 is SEHNR and CDR2 is FQNEAQ (reference sequence). The CDR3 contains 13 residues. CDR3 DNA sequence: TGTGCCAGCAGTGACCGGGACAGTACTGAAGCTTTCTTT. Its translation: CASSDRDSTEAFF.

The chain carries TRBV6-2 or TRBV6-3 and TRBJ2-1; D is possibly TRBD2 (5 bases). The V gene lost 4 bases and the J gene lost 1 base, with 11 bases spanning the gap. CDR3 length: 15 residues. Germline CDR1 MNHEY, CDR2 SVGEGT. The CDR3 reads CASSSLGGSYNEQFF. The CDR3 nucleotides are TGTGCCAGCAGTTCCCTTGGCGGGTCCTACAATGAGCAGTTCTTC.

The rearrangement links TRBV3-1 (or the pseudogene TRBV3-2) to TRBJ1-3; D uncertain. There are 15 residues in the CDR3. Germline CDR1 and CDR2: LGHDT and YNNKEL (reference sequence). Trimming shortened V by 2 bases and J by 0 bases, and 8 bases separated the two germline ends. The DNA for the CDR3 is TGTGCCAGCAGCCAAATGTCGGTCTCTGGAAACACCATATATTTT. This codes for CASSQMSVSGNTIYF.

The chain has TRBV27 and TRBJ1-6; tentatively, D is TRBD1 (6 bases). Trimming pared 3 bases from V and 10 bases from J, leaving 13 bases between. CDR3 length: 14 amino acids. Germline-derived CDR1 and CDR2 are MNHEY and SMNVEV (reference sequence). CDR3 sequence: CASSFDTGNSPLHF. The CDR3 coding sequence is TGTGCCAGCAGTTTCGATACAGGGAACTCACCCCTCCACTTT.